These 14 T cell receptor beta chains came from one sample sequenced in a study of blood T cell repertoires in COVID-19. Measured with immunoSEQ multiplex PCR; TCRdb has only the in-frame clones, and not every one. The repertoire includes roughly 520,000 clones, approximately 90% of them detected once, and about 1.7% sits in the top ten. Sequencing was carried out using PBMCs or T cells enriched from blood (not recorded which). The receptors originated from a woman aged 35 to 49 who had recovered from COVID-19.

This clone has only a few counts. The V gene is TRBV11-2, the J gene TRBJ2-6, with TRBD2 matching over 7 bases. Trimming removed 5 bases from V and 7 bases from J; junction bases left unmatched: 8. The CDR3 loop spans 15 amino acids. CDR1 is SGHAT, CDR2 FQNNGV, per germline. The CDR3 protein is CASSPHRGVANVLTF. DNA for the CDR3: TGTGCCAGCAGCCCACATCGGGGGGTCGCCAACGTCCTGACTTTC.

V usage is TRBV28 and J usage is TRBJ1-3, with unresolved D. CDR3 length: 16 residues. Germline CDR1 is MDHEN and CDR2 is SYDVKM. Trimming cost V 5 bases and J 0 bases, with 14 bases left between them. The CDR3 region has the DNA TGTGCCAGCAGTCCTCGGAGCATGCGCTCTGGAAACACCATATATTTT. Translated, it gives CASSPRSMRSGNTIYF.

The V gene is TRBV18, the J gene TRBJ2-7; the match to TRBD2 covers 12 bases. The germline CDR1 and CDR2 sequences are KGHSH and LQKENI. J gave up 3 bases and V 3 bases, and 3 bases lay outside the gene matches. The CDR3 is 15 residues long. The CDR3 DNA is TGTGCCAGCTCACCCGGACTAGCGGGAATCTACGAGCAGTACTTC. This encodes CASSPGLAGIYEQYF. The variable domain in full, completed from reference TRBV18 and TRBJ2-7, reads NAGVMQNPRHLVRRRGQEARLRCSPMKGHSHVYWYRQLPEEGLKFMVYLQKENIIDESGMPKERFSAEFPKEGPSILRIQQVVRGDSAAYFCASSPGLAGIYEQYFGPGTRLTVT.

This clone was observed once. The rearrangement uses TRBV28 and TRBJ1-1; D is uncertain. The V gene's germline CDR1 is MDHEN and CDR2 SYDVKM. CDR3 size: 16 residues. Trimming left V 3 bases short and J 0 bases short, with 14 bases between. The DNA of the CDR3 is TGTGCCAGCAGTTTGGAGGGCGCAGTAATGAACACTGAAGCTTTCTTT. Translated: CASSLEGAVMNTEAFF.

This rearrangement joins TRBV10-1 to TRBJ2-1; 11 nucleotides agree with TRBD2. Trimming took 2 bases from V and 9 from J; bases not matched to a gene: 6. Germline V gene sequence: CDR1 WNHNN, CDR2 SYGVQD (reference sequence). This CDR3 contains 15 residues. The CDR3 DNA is TGCGCCAGCAGTGAGGTAGCGGGAGGGCGGAGTGAGCAGTTCTTC. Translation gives CASSEVAGGRSEQFF.

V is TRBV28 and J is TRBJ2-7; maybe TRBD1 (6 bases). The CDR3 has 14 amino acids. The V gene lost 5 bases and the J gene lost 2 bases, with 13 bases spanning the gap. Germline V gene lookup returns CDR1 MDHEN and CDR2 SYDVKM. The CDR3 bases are TGTGCCAGCAGTAAAGTTAGGGGGACCTACGAGCAGTACTTC. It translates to CASSKVRGTYEQYF.

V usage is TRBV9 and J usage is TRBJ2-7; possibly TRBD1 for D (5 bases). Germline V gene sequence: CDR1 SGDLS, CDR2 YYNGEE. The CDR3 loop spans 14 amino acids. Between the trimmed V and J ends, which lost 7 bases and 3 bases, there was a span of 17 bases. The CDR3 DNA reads TGTGCCAGCGCCGAAGGGGTGGATATCTACGAGCAGTACTTC. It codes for CASAEGVDIYEQYF.

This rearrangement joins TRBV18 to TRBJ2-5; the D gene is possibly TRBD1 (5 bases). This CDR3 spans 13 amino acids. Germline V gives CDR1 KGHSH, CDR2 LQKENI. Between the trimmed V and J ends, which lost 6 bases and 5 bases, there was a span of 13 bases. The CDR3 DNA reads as TGTGCCAGCTCCGCCGGACAATCGGAGACCCAGTACTTC. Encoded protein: CASSAGQSETQYF.

CDR3 sequence reads: CASSYGRGRKGGYTF. In DNA form, the CDR3 reads TGTGCCAGCAGCTATGGCAGGGGCCGGAAGGGCGGCTACACCTTC. The chain has TRBV7-2 and TRBJ1-2, with D perhaps matching TRBD1 (6 bases). Trimming cost V 4 bases and J 8 bases, with 20 bases left between them. The CDR3 extends over 15 amino acids. Germline assignment: CDR1 SGHTA and CDR2 FQGNSA.

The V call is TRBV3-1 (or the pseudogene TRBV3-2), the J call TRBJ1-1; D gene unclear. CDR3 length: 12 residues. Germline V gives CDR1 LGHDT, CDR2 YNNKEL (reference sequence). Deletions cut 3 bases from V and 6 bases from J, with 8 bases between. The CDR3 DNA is TGTGCCAGCAGCCACGCGCGGGCTGAAGCTTTCTTT. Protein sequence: CASSHARAEAFF.

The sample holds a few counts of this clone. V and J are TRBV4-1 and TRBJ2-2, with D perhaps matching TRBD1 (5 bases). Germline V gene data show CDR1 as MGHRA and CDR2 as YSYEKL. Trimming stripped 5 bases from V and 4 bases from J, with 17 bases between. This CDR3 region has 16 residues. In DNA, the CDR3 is TGCGCCAGCAGCACTCTATCAGGACAATTCACCGGGGAGCTGTTTTTT. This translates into CASSTLSGQFTGELFF.

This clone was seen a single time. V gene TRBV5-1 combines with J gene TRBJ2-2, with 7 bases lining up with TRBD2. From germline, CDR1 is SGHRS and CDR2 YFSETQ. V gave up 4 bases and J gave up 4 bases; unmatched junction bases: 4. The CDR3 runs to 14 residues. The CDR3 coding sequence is TGCGCCAGCAGCCCTAGCGGAACCACCGGGGAGCTGTTTTTT. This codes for CASSPSGTTGELFF. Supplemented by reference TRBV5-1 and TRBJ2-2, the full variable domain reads KAGVTQTPRYLIKTRGQQVTLSCSPISGHRSVSWYQQTPGQGLQFLFEYFSETQRNKGNFPGRFSGRQFSNSRSEMNVSTLELGDSALYLCASSPSGTTGELFFGEGSRLTVL.

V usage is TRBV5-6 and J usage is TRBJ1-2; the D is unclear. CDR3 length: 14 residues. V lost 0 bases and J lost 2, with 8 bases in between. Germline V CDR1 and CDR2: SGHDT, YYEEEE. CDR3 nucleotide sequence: TGTGCCAGCAGCTTGGGGACGGGAAACTATGGCTACACCTTC. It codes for CASSLGTGNYGYTF.

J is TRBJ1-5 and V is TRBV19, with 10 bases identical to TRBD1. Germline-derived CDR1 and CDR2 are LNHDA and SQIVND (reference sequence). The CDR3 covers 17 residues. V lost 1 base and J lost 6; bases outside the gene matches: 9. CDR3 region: CASSIGTGGNLVQPQHF. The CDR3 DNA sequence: TGTGCCAGTAGTATAGGGACAGGGGGAAACCTAGTTCAGCCCCAGCATTTT.